A selection of T cell receptor beta chains follows, all from one sample in a study of T cell responses to AZD1222 COVID-19 vaccine. Here immunoSEQ multiplex PCR was the method, and the copy in TCRdb shows in-frame clones only, minus some. The sample carries about 120,000 clones, about 86% recorded once. The sequencing used peripheral blood, collected on day 0 of AZD1222 vaccination. These receptors were taken from an adult in good health. The CDR3 runs from the conserved cysteine through the conserved F or W. A D gene is named only where the DNA matches it firmly. Size is omitted from some rows. Given values are once, few, many or a class for expanded clones.

length: 13; V: TRBV5-5; J: TRBJ2-3; size: NA; D: NA; CDR3: CASSLPPTDTQYF; DNA: TGTGCCAGCAGCTTGCCCCCCACAGATACGCAGTATTTT
length: 14; V: TRBV7-3; J: TRBJ2-3; size: NA; D: NA; CDR3: CASSLSTVTDTQYF; DNA: TGTGCCAGCAGCTTATCGACTGTCACAGATACGCAGTATTTT
length: 15; V: TRBV5-8; J: TRBJ1-5; size: once; D: NA; CDR3: CASSSYLGGNQPQHF; DNA: TGTGCCAGCAGCTCCTATTTAGGGGGCAATCAGCCCCAGCATTTT
length: 17; V: TRBV18; J: TRBJ1-4; size: NA; D: TRBD1; CDR3: CASSPSEGTAEGWKLFF; DNA: TGTGCCAGCTCACCAAGCGAAGGGACAGCTGAAGGGTGGAAACTGTTTTTT
length: 11; V: TRBV10-1; J: TRBJ2-7; size: few; D: NA; CDR3: CASRDGYEQYF; DNA: TGCGCCAGCAGAGACGGCTACGAGCAGTACTTC
length: 15; V: TRBV2; J: TRBJ2-1; size: NA; D: TRBD1; CDR3: CASSGDRASYNEQFF; DNA: TGTGCCAGCAGTGGGGACAGGGCCTCCTACAATGAGCAGTTCTTC
length: 18; V: TRBV7-2; J: TRBJ1-6; size: NA; D: NA; CDR3: CASSPTDSPSSYNSPLHF; DNA: TGTGCCAGCAGCCCAACGGACAGTCCTAGCTCCTATAATTCACCCCTCCACTTT
length: 16; V: TRBV18; J: TRBJ2-1; size: NA; D: TRBD1; CDR3: CASSPLGQKTNNEQFF; DNA: TGTGCCAGCTCACCATTGGGACAGAAGACCAACAATGAGCAGTTCTTC
length: 14; V: TRBV7-2; J: TRBJ2-1; size: NA; D: NA; CDR3: CASSLAHPDDEQFF; DNA: TGTGCCAGCAGCTTAGCGCATCCGGACGATGAGCAGTTCTTC
length: 16; V: TRBV10-3; J: TRBJ1-2; size: NA; D: NA; CDR3: CAISEMESAGVYGYTF; DNA: TGTGCCATCAGTGAGATGGAATCGGCAGGAGTGTATGGCTACACCTTC
length: 15; V: TRBV3-1/TRBV3-2; J: TRBJ1-4; size: NA; D: TRBD1; CDR3: CASSFRTGVSEKLFF; DNA: TGTGCCAGCAGCTTTCGGACAGGGGTTAGTGAAAAACTGTTTTTT
length: 16; V: TRBV15; J: TRBJ1-2; size: NA; D: NA; CDR3: CATSRARGRASYGYTF; DNA: TGTGCCACCAGCAGAGCCAGGGGTCGCGCGTCCTATGGCTACACCTTC
length: 12; V: TRBV3-1/TRBV3-2; J: TRBJ2-5; size: once; D: NA; CDR3: CASSQDPSSQYF; DNA: TGTGCCAGCAGCCAAGATCCTAGCAGTCAGTACTTC
length: 16; V: TRBV5-1; J: TRBJ1-6; size: NA; D: NA; CDR3: CASSSDPGLYNSPLHF; DNA: TGCGCCAGCAGCTCCGACCCGGGACTTTATAATTCACCCCTCCACTTT
length: 12; V: TRBV28; J: TRBJ2-3; size: NA; D: NA; CDR3: CASSLGFRTQYF; DNA: TGTGCCAGCAGTTTAGGGTTTCGTACGCAGTATTTT
length: 14; V: TRBV29-1; J: TRBJ1-6; size: NA; D: NA; CDR3: CSVMEAGANSPLHF; DNA: TGCAGCGTTATGGAGGCAGGGGCTAATTCACCCCTCCACTTT
length: 15; V: TRBV7-3; J: TRBJ1-2; size: NA; D: NA; CDR3: CASSPQGLGDYGYTF; DNA: TGTGCCAGCAGCCCTCAGGGTTTAGGAGACTATGGCTACACCTTC
length: 12; V: TRBV12-3/TRBV12-4; J: TRBJ2-7; size: NA; D: NA; CDR3: CASSLLGYEQYF; DNA: TGTGCCAGCAGTCTGTTGGGCTACGAGCAGTACTTC
length: 14; V: TRBV5-1; J: TRBJ1-1; size: NA; D: NA; CDR3: CASSVQGLVTEAFF; DNA: TGCGCCAGCAGCGTACAGGGTCTTGTCACTGAAGCTTTCTTT
length: 17; V: TRBV3-1/TRBV3-2; J: TRBJ2-1; size: NA; D: NA; CDR3: CASSQESTPMPYNEQFF; DNA: TGTGCCAGCAGCCAAGAGTCAACCCCGATGCCCTACAATGAGCAGTTCTTC
length: 13; V: TRBV29-1; J: TRBJ1-5; size: NA; D: NA; CDR3: CSARIGSLGPQHF; DNA: TGCAGCGCCCGGATTGGGTCTTTGGGGCCCCAGCATTTT
length: 17; V: TRBV21-1; J: TRBJ1-3; size: NA; D: NA; CDR3: CASSNRFKGNSGNTIYF; DNA: TGTGCCAGCAGCAACCGTTTTAAAGGGAACTCTGGAAACACCATATATTTT
length: 14; V: TRBV6-5; J: TRBJ1-1; size: NA; D: NA; CDR3: CASSLGPPNTEAFF; DNA: TGTGCCAGCAGTTTGGGACCACCGAACACTGAAGCTTTCTTT
length: 16; V: TRBV7-2; J: TRBJ2-1; size: NA; D: TRBD2; CDR3: CASSLVSLADNNEQFF; DNA: TGTGCCAGCAGCTTAGTTAGCCTAGCGGATAACAATGAGCAGTTCTTC
length: 18; V: TRBV7-3; J: TRBJ2-2; size: NA; D: TRBD2; CDR3: CASSQNSGTSSGAGELFF; DNA: TGTGCCAGCAGCCAGAATTCCGGGACTAGCAGCGGGGCCGGGGAGCTGTTTTTT
length: 13; V: TRBV4-2; J: TRBJ2-1; size: NA; D: NA; CDR3: CASSLGLENEQFF; DNA: TGTGCCAGCAGCCTGGGTCTGGAAAATGAGCAGTTCTTC
length: 14; V: TRBV6-2/TRBV6-3; J: TRBJ2-5; size: NA; D: NA; CDR3: CASSYLGARETQYF; DNA: TGTGCCAGCAGTTACCTGGGGGCCCGGGAGACCCAGTACTTC
length: 18; V: TRBV7-6; J: TRBJ1-5; size: few; D: NA; CDR3: CASSLVGSPGGGNQPQHF; DNA: TGTGCCAGCAGCTTAGTAGGGAGTCCGGGTGGGGGCAATCAGCCCCAGCATTTT
length: 15; V: TRBV5-1; J: TRBJ2-7; size: NA; D: NA; CDR3: CASSLQGSSGIEQYF; DNA: TGCGCCAGCAGCCTACAGGGGTCCAGCGGGATCGAGCAGTACTTC
length: 13; V: TRBV7-2; J: TRBJ1-1; size: NA; D: NA; CDR3: CASSLDSDTEAFF; DNA: TGTGCCAGCAGCTTGGACAGTGACACTGAAGCTTTCTTT
length: 17; V: TRBV7-2; J: TRBJ2-1; size: NA; D: TRBD1; CDR3: CASSLELTGGTYNEQFF; DNA: TGTGCCAGCAGCTTAGAACTTACAGGGGGCACCTACAATGAGCAGTTCTTC
length: 13; V: TRBV3-1/TRBV3-2; J: TRBJ1-1; size: NA; D: NA; CDR3: CASSLTTRTEAFF; DNA: TGTGCCAGCAGCCTTACTACGAGGACTGAAGCTTTCTTT
length: 13; V: TRBV6-2/TRBV6-3; J: TRBJ1-5; size: NA; D: NA; CDR3: CASSPPGGRPQHF; DNA: TGTGCCAGCAGTCCCCCCGGGGGGAGGCCCCAGCATTTT
length: 15; V: TRBV5-1; J: TRBJ1-2; size: NA; D: NA; CDR3: CASSLFGSGMVGYTF; DNA: TGCGCCAGCAGCTTGTTTGGGAGTGGGATGGTAGGCTACACCTTC
length: 13; V: TRBV30; J: TRBJ1-2; size: NA; D: NA; CDR3: CAWSVGANYGYTF; DNA: TGTGCCTGGAGTGTGGGCGCTAACTATGGCTACACCTTC
length: 16; V: TRBV11-2; J: TRBJ2-7; size: NA; D: NA; CDR3: CASSLEGRSISYEQYF; DNA: TGTGCCAGCAGCTTAGAAGGCAGATCGATCTCCTACGAGCAGTACTTC
length: 15; V: TRBV19; J: TRBJ2-1; size: NA; D: TRBD1; CDR3: CASSILGQGDNEQFF; DNA: TGTGCCAGTAGTATTCTAGGACAGGGGGACAATGAGCAGTTCTTC
length: 15; V: TRBV7-9; J: TRBJ2-7; size: NA; D: TRBD1; CDR3: CASSLVRGIFYEQYF; DNA: TGTGCCAGCAGCTTAGTCAGGGGGATCTTCTACGAGCAGTACTTC
length: 15; V: TRBV4-3; J: TRBJ2-7; size: once; D: NA; CDR3: CASSQDFEGFYEQYF; DNA: TGCGCCAGCAGCCAAGATTTTGAGGGGTTCTACGAGCAGTACTTC
length: 17; V: TRBV7-6; J: TRBJ2-5; size: NA; D: NA; CDR3: CASSLVLGGAATGTQYF; DNA: TGTGCCAGCAGCTTAGTATTAGGGGGGGCAGCCACCGGGACCCAGTACTTC
length: 16; V: TRBV7-2; J: TRBJ2-5; size: once; D: TRBD2; CDR3: CASSLGSGGGGETQYF; DNA: TGTGCCAGCAGCTTAGGCAGCGGGGGCGGCGGAGAGACCCAGTACTTC
length: 17; V: TRBV2; J: TRBJ1-6; size: once; D: NA; CDR3: CASSDTSLGAYNSPLHF; DNA: TGTGCCAGCAGTGACACCTCCCTTGGAGCCTATAATTCACCCCTCCACTTT
length: 17; V: TRBV28; J: TRBJ2-2; size: NA; D: TRBD1; CDR3: CASSSPAGTGGFGELFF; DNA: TGTGCCAGCAGTTCCCCGGCCGGGACAGGGGGGTTCGGGGAGCTGTTTTTT
length: 15; V: TRBV7-2; J: TRBJ2-5; size: NA; D: TRBD1; CDR3: CASSSISTGVETQYF; DNA: TGTGCCAGCAGCTCAATCTCCACAGGGGTAGAGACCCAGTACTTC
length: 14; V: TRBV9; J: TRBJ1-5; size: NA; D: NA; CDR3: CASSVAGANQPQHF; DNA: TGTGCCAGCAGCGTGGCGGGGGCCAATCAGCCCCAGCATTTT
length: 18; V: TRBV30; J: TRBJ1-3; size: NA; D: NA; CDR3: CAWSRAKTGVSSGNTIYF; DNA: TGTGCCTGGAGTAGAGCAAAGACAGGAGTGAGCTCTGGAAACACCATATATTTT
length: 14; V: TRBV28; J: TRBJ1-2; size: NA; D: NA; CDR3: CASSLGKKGYGYTF; DNA: TGTGCCAGCAGTTTGGGCAAAAAGGGATATGGCTACACCTTC
length: 12; V: TRBV30; J: TRBJ1-2; size: NA; D: NA; CDR3: CAWGSSNGGYTF; DNA: TGTGCCTGGGGGAGTTCCAACGGGGGCTACACCTTC
length: 13; V: TRBV27; J: TRBJ1-2; size: NA; D: NA; CDR3: CASSFQGYYGYTF; DNA: TGTGCCAGCAGTTTCCAGGGCTACTATGGCTACACCTTC
length: 15; V: TRBV3-1/TRBV3-2; J: TRBJ1-2; size: NA; D: NA; CDR3: CASSGGGGANYGYTF; DNA: TGTGCCAGCAGCGGGGGCGGGGGCGCGAACTATGGCTACACCTTC
length: 13; V: TRBV2; J: TRBJ1-5; size: NA; D: NA; CDR3: CASSGQGNQPQHF; DNA: TGTGCCAGCAGTGGACAGGGCAATCAGCCCCAGCATTTT
length: 15; V: TRBV7-2; J: TRBJ2-5; size: NA; D: NA; CDR3: CASSPPGQRRETQYF; DNA: TGTGCCAGCAGCCCACCGGGACAAAGGAGGGAGACCCAGTACTTC